This T cell receptor beta chain stems from a study of human T cells and chemical hapten exposure. Study in general: Epicutaneous patch tests delivered 0.01% DPC to the upper back, with evaluation at 6 days. Patients, a majority of them female, were diagnosed with alopecia areata, totalis or universalis.

TCRdb reprocessed the RACE reads with MiXCR, giving one entry per CDR3 protein. Of approximately 180,000 distinct CDR3 sequences listed, 25% to 35% are singletons. About this clonotype: Antigen specificity is unknown.

Whole-study results and caveats: Alopecia in the donors means their immune response may deviate from healthy people's.

As to time point: pre-sensitization, week 0. Documented treatment: therapeutic diphenylcyclopropenone sensitization with weekly scalp DPC. Germline values: CDR1 MRHNA, CDR2 SNTAGT. Trimming removed 1 base from V and 4 bases from J, with 13 bases in between. CDR3 length: 15 residues. Here the sequenced sample was whole blood, taken in connection with sensitization to the hapten diphenylcyclopropenone (DPC). The receptor comes from a woman in her thirties with alopecia areata. Some clones in this sample may be carry-over from other donors' samples. The chain employs TRBV6-4 and TRBJ2-5; TRBD2 is a possible D gene (6 bases). CDR3 residues: CASSDLRKRAETQYF. The CDR3, as DNA: TGTGCCAGCAGTGACTTACGTAAGCGGGCAGAGACCCAGTACTTC.